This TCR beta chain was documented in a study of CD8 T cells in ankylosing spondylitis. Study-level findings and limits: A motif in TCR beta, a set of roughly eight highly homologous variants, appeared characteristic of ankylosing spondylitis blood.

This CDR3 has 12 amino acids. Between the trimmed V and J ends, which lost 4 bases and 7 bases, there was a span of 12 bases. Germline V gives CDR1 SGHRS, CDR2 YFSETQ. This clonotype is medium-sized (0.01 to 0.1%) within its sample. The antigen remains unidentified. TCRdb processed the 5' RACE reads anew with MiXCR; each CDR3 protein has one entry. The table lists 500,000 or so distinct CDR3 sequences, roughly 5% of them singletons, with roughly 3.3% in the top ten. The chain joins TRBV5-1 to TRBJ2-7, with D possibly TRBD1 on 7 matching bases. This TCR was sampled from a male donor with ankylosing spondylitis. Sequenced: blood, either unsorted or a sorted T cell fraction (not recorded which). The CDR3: CASSRQGGEQYF. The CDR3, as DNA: TGCGCCAGCAGCCGACAGGGAGGAGAGCAGTACTTC.